This T cell receptor beta chain originates from a study of cytomegalovirus exposure and HLA in healthy donors. CDR1 MNHNY and CDR2 SVGAGI come from the germline V gene (reference sequence). The CDR3 covers 14 residues. Trimming removed 6 bases at V and 2 bases at J, with 11 bases between. While unrecorded immune exposures were likely, the donors were nominally healthy when sampled. 60 Vbeta and 13 Jbeta primers were used in PCR. The table came from immunoSEQ multiplex PCR; TCRdb's copy has only in-frame clones and leaves some out. This table holds 150,000 or so clones, about 85% found once. Material for sequencing was PBMCs. The receptor was derived from a man in his thirties or forties in good health and CMV-seropositive. V and J are TRBV6-6 and TRBJ1-3, with TRBD1 as a possible D gene (6 bases). CDR3: CASSPWTAGNTIYF. The CDR3 nucleotides are TGTGCCAGCAGCCCCTGGACAGCTGGAAACACCATATATTTT.